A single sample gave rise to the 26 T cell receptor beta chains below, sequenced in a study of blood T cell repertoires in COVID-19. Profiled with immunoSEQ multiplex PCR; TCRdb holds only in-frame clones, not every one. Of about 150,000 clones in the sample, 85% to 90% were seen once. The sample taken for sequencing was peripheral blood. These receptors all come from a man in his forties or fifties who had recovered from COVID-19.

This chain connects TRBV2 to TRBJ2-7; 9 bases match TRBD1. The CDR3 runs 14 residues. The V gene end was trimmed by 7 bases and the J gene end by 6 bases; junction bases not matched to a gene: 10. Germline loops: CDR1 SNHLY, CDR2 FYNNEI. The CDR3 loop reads CASISGTGTVEQYF. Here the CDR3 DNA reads TGTGCCAGCATCTCTGGGACAGGGACCGTCGAGCAGTACTTC.

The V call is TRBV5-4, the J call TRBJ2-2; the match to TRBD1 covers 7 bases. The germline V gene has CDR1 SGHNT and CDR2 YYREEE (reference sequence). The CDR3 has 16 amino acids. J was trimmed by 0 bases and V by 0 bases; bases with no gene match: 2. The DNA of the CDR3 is TGTGCCAGCAGCTTGGGACAGGGCGCGAACACCGGGGAGCTGTTTTTT. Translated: CASSLGQGANTGELFF.

The CDR3 protein is CASSRGLAGETQYF. The CDR3 DNA sequence: TGTGCCAGCAGTAGGGGACTAGCGGGTGAGACCCAGTACTTC. The chain carries TRBV2 and TRBJ2-5; 12 positions match TRBD2. Germline V CDR1 and CDR2: SNHLY, FYNNEI. Germline trimming cut 5 bases from V and 5 bases from J; bases unmatched to any gene: 3. The CDR3 is 14 amino acids.

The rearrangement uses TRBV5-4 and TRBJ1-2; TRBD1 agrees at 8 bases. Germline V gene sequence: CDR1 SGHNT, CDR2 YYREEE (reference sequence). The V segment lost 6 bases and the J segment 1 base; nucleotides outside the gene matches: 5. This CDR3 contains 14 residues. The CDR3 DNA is TGTGCCAGCAAGGACAGGGCGTTTAACTATGGCTACACCTTC. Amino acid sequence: CASKDRAFNYGYTF.

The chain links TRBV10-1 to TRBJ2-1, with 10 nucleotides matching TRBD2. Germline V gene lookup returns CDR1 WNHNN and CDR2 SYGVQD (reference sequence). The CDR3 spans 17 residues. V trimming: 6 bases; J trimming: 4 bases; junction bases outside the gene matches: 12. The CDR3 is CASSAAVVSGGYNEQFF. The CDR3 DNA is TGCGCCAGCAGCGCCGCAGTGGTTAGCGGGGGGTACAATGAGCAGTTCTTC.

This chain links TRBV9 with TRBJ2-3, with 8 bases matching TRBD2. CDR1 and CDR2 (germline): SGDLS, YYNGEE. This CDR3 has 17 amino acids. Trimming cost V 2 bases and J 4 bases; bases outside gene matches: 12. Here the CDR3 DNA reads TGTGCCAGCAGCGTGGCCCCCGCGGGACTAGGTGCAGATACGCAGTATTTT. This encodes CASSVAPAGLGADTQYF.

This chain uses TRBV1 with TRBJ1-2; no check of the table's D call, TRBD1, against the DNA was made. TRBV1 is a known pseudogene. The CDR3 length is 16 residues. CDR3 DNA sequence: TGCACCAGCAGCCAAGAGAGACAGGGTACTAACTATGGCTACACCTTC. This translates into CTSSQERQGTNYGYTF.

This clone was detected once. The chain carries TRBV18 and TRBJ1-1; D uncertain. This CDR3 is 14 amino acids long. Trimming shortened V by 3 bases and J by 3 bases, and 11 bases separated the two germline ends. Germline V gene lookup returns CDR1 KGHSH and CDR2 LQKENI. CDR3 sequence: CASSPGGVDTEAFF. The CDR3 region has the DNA TGTGCCAGCTCACCTGGCGGGGTGGACACTGAAGCTTTCTTT.

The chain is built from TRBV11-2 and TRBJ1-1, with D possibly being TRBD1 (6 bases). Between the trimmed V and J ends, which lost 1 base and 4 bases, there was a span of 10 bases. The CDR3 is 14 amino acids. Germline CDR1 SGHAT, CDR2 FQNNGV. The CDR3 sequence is CASSLARGGTEAFF. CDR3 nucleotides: TGTGCCAGCAGCTTAGCCAGGGGCGGCACTGAAGCTTTCTTT.

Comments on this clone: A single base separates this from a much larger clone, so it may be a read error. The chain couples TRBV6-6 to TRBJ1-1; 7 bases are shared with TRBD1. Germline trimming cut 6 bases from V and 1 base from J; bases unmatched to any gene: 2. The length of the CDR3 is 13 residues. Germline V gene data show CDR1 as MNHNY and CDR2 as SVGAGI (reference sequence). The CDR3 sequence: CASSRQGNTEAFF. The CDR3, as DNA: TGTGCCAGCAGCCGACAGGGGAACACTGAAGCTTTCTTT.

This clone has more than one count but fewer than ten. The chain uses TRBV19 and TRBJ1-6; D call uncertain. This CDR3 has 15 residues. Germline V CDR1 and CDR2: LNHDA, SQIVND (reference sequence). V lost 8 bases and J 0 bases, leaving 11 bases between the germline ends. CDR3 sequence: CASSRGSSYNSPLHF. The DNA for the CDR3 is TGTGCCAGTTCCCGTGGTAGCTCCTATAATTCACCCCTCCACTTT.

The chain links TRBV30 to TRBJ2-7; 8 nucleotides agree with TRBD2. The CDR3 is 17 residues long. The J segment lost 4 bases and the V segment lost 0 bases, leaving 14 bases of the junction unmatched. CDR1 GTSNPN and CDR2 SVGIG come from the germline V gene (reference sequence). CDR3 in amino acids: CAWSVGGQLAGSYEQYF. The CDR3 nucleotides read TGTGCCTGGAGTGTAGGTGGGCAGCTAGCGGGTTCTTACGAGCAGTACTTC. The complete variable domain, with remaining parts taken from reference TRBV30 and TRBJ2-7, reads SQTIHQWPATLVQPVGSPLSLECTVEGTSNPNLYWYRQAAGRGLQLLFYSVGIGQISSEVPQNLSASRPQDRQFILSSKKLLLSDSGFYLCAWSVGGQLAGSYEQYFGPGTRLTVT.

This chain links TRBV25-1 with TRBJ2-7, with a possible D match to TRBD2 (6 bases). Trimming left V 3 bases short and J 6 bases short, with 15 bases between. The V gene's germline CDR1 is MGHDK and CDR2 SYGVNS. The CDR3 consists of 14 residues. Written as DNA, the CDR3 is TGTGCCAGCAGTGACCCCTGGCAGGGAGGCGAGCAGTACTTC. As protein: CASSDPWQGGEQYF.

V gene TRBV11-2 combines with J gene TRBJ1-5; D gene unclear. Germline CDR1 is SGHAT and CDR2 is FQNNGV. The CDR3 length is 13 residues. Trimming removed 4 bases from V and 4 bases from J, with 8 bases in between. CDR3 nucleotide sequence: TGTGCCAGCAGCTCGGGTGGGAATCAGCCCCAGCATTTT. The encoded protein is CASSSGGNQPQHF.

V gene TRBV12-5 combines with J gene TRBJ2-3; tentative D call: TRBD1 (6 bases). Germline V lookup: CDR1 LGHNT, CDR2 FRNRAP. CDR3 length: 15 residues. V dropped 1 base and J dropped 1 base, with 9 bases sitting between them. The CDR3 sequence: CASGLETGRTDTQYF. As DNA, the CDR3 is TGTGCTAGTGGTTTGGAGACAGGCCGCACAGATACGCAGTATTTT.

In DNA, the CDR3 is TGCGCCAGCAGCCAAGTTTCGGCAGGGGGTCACAATGAGCAGTTCTTC. Protein product: CASSQVSAGGHNEQFF. V usage is TRBV4-1 and J usage is TRBJ2-1, with TRBD1 matching 7 bases. Germline CDR1 is MGHRA and CDR2 is YSYEKL. The J segment lost 5 bases and the V segment lost 1 base, leaving 8 bases of the junction unmatched. There are 16 residues in the CDR3.

The CDR3 DNA reads TGTGCCAGCGGGCAGACAGGCCCCTACGAGCAGTACTTC. Protein product: CASGQTGPYEQYF. This chain connects TRBV6-5 to TRBJ2-7, with D perhaps TRBD1 (6 bases). Germline CDR1 reads MNHEY; CDR2 reads SVGAGI. Deletions cut 8 bases from V and 2 bases from J, with 13 bases between. This CDR3 spans 13 amino acids.

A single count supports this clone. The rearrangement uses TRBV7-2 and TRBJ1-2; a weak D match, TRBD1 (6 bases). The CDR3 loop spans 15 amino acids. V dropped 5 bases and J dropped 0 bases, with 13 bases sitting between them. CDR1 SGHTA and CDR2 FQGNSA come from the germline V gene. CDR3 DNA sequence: TGTGCCAGCAGCATATACAGGGTAGCTAACTATGGCTACACCTTC. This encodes CASSIYRVANYGYTF.

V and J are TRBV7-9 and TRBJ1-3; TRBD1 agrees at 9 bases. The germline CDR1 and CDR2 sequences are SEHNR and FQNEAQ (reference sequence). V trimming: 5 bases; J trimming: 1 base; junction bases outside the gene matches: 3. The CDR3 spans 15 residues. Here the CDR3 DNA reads TGTGCCAGCAGCCAGGACAGGGGTTCTGGAAACACCATATATTTT. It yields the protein CASSQDRGSGNTIYF.

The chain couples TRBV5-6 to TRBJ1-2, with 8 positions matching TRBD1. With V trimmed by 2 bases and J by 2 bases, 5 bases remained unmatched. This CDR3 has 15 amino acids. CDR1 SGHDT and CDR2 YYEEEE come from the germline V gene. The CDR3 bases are TGTGCCAGCAGCTTTGGGGGACAGGCAAACTATGGCTACACCTTC. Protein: CASSFGGQANYGYTF.

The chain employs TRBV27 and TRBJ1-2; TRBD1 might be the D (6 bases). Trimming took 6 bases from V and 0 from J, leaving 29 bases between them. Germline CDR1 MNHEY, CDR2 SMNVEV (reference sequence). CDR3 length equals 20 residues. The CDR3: CASSRGGQGGETGTNYGYTF. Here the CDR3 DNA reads TGTGCCAGCAGCCGGGGTGGCCAAGGTGGGGAGACAGGCACTAACTATGGCTACACCTTC.

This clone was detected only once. The CDR3 DNA is TGCGCCAGCAGCTTGGCCGTCGGGGGGAACCAAGAGACCCAGTACTTC. Translating it yields CASSLAVGGNQETQYF. V is TRBV5-1 and J is TRBJ2-5, with TRBD2 matching over 7 bases. This CDR3 spans 16 amino acids. Germline V gene data show CDR1 as SGHRS and CDR2 as YFSETQ. V shed 0 bases, J shed 0 bases, and the junction held 5 bases outside the gene matches.

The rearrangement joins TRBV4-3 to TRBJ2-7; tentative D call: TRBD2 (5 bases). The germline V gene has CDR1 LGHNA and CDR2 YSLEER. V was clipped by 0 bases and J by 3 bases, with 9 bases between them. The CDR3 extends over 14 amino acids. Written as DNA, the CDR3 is TGCGCCAGCAGCCAAGACGGGAACGACTACGAGCAGTACTTC. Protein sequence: CASSQDGNDYEQYF.

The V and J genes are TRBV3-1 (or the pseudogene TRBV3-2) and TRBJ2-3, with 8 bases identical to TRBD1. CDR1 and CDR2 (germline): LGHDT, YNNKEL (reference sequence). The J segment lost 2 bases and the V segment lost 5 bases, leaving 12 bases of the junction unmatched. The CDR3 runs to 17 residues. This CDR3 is CASSTHDRGGYTDTQYF. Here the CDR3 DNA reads TGTGCCAGCAGCACCCACGACAGGGGTGGATACACAGATACGCAGTATTTT.

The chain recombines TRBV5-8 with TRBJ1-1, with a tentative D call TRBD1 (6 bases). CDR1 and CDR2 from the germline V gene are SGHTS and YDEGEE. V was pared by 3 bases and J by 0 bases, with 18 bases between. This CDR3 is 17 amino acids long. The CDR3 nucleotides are TGTGCCAGCAGCTCATCAGGGGTAGGAGCATTGAACACTGAAGCTTTCTTT. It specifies CASSSSGVGALNTEAFF.

In DNA, the CDR3 is TGTGCCAGCAGACACGGACAGGGCCACGACACTGAAGCTTTCTTT. It is translated as CASRHGQGHDTEAFF. The rearrangement joins TRBV7-2 to TRBJ1-1, with 8 nucleotides matching TRBD1. Per germline, CDR1 SGHTA and CDR2 FQGNSA. The CDR3 spans 15 residues. The V and J ends lost 6 bases and 3 bases, in that order; junction bases with no gene match: 9.